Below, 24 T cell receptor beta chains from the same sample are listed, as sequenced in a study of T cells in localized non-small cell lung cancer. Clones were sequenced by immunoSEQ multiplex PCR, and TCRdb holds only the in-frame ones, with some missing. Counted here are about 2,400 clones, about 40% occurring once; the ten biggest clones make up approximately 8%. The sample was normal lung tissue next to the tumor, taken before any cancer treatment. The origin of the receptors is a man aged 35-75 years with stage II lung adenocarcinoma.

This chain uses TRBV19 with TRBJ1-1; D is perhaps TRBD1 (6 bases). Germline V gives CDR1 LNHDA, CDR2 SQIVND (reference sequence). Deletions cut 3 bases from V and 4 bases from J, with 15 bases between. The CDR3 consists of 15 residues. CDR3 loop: CASSIGLLGGTEAFF. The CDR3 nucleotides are TGTGCCAGTAGTATTGGCTTACTAGGGGGCACTGAAGCTTTCTTT.

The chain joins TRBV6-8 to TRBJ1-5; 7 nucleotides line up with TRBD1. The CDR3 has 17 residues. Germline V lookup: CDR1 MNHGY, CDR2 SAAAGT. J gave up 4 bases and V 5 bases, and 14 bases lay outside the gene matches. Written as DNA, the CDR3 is TGTGCCAGCAGTCCAAACCAGATACAGGGGACAAATCAGCCCCAGCATTTT. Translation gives CASSPNQIQGTNQPQHF.

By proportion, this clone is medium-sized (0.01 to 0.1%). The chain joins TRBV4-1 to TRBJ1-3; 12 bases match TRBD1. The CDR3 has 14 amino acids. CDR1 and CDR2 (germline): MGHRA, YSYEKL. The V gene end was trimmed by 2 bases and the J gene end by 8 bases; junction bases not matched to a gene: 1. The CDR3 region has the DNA TGCGCCAGCAGCCAAAGGGACAGGGGGCACACCATATATTTT. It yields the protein CASSQRDRGHTIYF.

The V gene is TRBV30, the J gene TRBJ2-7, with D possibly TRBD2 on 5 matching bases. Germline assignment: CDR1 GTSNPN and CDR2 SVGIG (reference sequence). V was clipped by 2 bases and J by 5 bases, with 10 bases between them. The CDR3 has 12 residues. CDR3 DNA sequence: TGTGCCTGGAGTCGCTACGGGAACGAGCAGTACTTC. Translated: CAWSRYGNEQYF.

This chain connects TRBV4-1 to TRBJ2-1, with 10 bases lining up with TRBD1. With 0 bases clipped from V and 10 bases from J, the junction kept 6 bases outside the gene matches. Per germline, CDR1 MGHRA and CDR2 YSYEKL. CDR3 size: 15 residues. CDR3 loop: CASSQDDRGRAEQFF. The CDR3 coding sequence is TGCGCCAGCAGCCAAGACGACAGGGGGCGAGCCGAGCAGTTCTTC.

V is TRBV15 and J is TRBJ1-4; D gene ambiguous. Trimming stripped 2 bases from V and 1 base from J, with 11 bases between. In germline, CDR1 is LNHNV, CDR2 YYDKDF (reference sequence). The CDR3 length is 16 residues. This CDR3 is CATSRPGRETNEKLFF. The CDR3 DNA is TGTGCCACCAGCAGACCCGGGCGGGAAACTAATGAAAAACTGTTTTTT. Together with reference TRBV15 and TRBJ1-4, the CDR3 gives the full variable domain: DAMVIQNPRYQVTQFGKPVTLSCSQTLNHNVMYWYQQKSSQAPKLLFHYYDKDFNNEADTPDNFQSRRPNTSFCFLDIRSPGLGDTAMYLCATSRPGRETNEKLFFGSGTQLSVL.

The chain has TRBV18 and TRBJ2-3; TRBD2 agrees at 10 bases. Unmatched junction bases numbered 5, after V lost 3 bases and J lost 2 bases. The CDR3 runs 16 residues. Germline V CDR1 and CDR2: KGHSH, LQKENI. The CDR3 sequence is CASSPRGLANTDTQYF. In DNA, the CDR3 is TGTGCCAGCTCACCCCGGGGACTAGCGAACACAGATACGCAGTATTTT.

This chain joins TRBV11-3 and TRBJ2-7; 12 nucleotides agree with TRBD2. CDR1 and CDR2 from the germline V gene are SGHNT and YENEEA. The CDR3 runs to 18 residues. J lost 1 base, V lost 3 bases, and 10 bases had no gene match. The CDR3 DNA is TGTGCCAGCAGCTTGCGGACTAGCGGGAAGATAGTGTCCTACGAGCAGTACTTC. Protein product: CASSLRTSGKIVSYEQYF. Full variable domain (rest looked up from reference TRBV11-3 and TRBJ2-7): EAGVVQSPRYKIIEKKQPVAFWCNPISGHNTLYWYLQNLGQGPELLIRYENEEAVDDSQLPKDRFSAERLKGVDSTLKIQPAELGDSAVYLCASSLRTSGKIVSYEQYFGPGTRLTVT.

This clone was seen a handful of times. CDR3 DNA sequence: TGTGCCAGTAGTACCCGATACGGGGGCAATCAGCCCCAGCATTTT. Protein sequence: CASSTRYGGNQPQHF. The chain is built from TRBV19 and TRBJ1-5; D is uncertain. Germline CDR1 and CDR2: LNHDA and SQIVND (reference sequence). Trimming cost V 4 bases and J 2 bases, with 12 bases left between them. This CDR3 region has 15 residues.

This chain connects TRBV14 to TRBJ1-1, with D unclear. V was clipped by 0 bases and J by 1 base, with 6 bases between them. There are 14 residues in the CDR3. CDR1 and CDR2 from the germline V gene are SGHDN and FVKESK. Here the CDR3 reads CASSQDWTNTEAFF. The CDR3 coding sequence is TGTGCCAGCAGCCAAGATTGGACGAACACTGAAGCTTTCTTT. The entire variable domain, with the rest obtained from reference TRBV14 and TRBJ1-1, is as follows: EAGVTQFPSHSVIEKGQTVTLRCDPISGHDNLYWYRRVMGKEIKFLLHFVKESKQDESGMPNNRFLAERTGGTYSTLKVQPAELEDSGVYFCASSQDWTNTEAFFGQGTRLTVV.

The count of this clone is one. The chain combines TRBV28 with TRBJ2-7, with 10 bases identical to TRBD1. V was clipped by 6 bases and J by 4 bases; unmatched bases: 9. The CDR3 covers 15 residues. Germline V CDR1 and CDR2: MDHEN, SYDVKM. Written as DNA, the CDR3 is TGTGCCAGCAGCCTACCGACAGGGGGCAATTACGAGCAGTACTTC. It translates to CASSLPTGGNYEQYF.

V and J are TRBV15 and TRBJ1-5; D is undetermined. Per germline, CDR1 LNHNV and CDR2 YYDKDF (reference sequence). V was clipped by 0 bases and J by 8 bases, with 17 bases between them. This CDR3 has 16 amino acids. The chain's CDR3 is CATSRDRGGSYKPQHF. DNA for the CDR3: TGTGCCACCAGCAGAGACCGGGGAGGAAGTTATAAGCCCCAGCATTTT.

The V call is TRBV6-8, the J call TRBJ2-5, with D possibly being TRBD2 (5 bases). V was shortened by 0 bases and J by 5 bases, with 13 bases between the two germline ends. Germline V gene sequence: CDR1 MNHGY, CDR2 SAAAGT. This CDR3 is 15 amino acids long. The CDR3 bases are TGTGCCAGCAGTTACTCGAGGGTGGACGGGGAGACCCAGTACTTC. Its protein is CASSYSRVDGETQYF.

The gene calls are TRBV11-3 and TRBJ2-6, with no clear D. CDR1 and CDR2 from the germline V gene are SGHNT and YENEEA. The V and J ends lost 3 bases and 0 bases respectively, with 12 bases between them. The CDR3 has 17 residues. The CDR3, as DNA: TGTGCCAGCAGCTTTGGCGGATGGAGCTCTGGGGCCAACGTCCTGACTTTC. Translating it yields CASSFGGWSSGANVLTF.

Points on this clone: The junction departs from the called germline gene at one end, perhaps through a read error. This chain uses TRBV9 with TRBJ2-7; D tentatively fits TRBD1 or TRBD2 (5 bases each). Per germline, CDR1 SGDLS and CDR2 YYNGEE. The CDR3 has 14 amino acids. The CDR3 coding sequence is TGTGCCAGCAGCCCCGGGACCTCAACCTACGAGCAGTACTTT. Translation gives CASSPGTSTYEQYF.

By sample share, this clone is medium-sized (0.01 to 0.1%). For the CDR3, the DNA is TGCGCCAGCAGCCCCCTTCTCCACCCAGATACGCAGTATTTT. This codes for CASSPLLHPDTQYF. The chain carries TRBV4-1 and TRBJ2-3; D gene ambiguous. The CDR3 runs to 14 residues. The germline CDR1 and CDR2 sequences are MGHRA and YSYEKL. V lost 4 bases and J 4 bases, leaving 12 bases between the germline ends.

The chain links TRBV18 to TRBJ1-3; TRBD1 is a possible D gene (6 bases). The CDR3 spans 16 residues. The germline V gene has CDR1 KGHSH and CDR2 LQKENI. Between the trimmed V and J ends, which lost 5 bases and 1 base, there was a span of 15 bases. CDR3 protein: CASSRRQALSGNTIYF. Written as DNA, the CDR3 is TGTGCCAGCTCAAGAAGACAGGCCCTTTCTGGAAACACCATATATTTT.

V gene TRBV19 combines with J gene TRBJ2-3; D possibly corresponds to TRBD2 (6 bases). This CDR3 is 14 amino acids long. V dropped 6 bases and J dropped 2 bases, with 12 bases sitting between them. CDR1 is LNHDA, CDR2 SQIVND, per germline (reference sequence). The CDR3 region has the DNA TGTGCCAGTAGGGGGCGGGGCTTCACAGATACGCAGTATTTT. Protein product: CASRGRGFTDTQYF.

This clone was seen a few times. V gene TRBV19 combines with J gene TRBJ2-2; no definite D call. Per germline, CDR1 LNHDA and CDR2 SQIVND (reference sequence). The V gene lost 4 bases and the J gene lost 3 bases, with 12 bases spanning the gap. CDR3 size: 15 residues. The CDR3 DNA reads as TGTGCCAGTAGTACCCCCTTACCTTACACCGGGGAGCTGTTTTTT. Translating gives CASSTPLPYTGELFF.

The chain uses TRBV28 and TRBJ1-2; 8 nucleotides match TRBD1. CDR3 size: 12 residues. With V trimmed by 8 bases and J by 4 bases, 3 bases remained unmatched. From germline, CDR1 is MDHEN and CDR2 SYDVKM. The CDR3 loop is CASSDRAYGYTF. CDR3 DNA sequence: TGTGCCAGCTCGGACAGGGCCTATGGCTACACCTTC.

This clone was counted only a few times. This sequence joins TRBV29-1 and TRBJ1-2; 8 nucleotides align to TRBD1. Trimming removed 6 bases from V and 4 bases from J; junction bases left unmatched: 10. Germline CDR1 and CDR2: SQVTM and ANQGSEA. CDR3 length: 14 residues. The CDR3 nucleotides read TGCAGCGTGGCAAACCCCGGACAGGGCTATGGCTACACCTTC. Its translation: CSVANPGQGYGYTF.

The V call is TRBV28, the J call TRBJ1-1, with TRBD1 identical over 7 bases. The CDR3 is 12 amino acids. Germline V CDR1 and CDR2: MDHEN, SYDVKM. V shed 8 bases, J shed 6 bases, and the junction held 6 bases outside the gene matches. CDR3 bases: TGTGCCAGCGAACCCGGGACAGCTGAAGCTTTCTTT. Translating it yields CASEPGTAEAFF.

CDR3 sequence reads: CAWSVLMNTEAFF. CDR3 bases: TGTGCCTGGAGTGTACTCATGAACACTGAAGCTTTCTTT. The rearrangement joins TRBV30 to TRBJ1-1; D gene uncertain. V lost 0 bases to trimming and J lost 0 bases, with 5 bases between them. This CDR3 is 13 amino acids long. The germline V gene has CDR1 GTSNPN and CDR2 SVGIG (reference sequence).

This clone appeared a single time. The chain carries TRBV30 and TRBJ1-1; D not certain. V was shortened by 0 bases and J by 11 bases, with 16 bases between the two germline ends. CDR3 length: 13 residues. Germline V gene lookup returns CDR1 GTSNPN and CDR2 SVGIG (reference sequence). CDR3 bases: TGTGCCTGGAGTGTCTCCCTCCGAGCTGGGGCTTTCTTT. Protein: CAWSVSLRAGAFF.